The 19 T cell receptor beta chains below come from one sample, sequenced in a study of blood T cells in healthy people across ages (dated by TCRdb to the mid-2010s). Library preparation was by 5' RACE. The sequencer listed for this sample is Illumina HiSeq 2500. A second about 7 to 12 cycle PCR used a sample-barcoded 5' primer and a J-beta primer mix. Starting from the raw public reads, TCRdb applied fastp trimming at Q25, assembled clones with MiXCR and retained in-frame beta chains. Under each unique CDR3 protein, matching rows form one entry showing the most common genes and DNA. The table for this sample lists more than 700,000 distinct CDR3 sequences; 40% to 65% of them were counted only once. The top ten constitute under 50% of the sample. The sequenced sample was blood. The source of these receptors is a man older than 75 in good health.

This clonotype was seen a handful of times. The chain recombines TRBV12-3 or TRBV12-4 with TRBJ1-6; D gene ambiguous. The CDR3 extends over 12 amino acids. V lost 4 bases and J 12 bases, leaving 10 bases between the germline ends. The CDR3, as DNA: TGTGCCAGCAGTTCAGAGGCGAAACCCCTCCACTTT. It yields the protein CASSSEAKPLHF.

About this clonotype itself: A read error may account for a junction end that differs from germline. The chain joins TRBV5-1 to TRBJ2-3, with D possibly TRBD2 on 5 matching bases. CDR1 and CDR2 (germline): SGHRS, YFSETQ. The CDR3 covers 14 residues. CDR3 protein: CVSSIPTGTDTQYF. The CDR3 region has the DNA TGCGTCAGCAGCATACCGACGGGAACAGATACGCAGTATTTT.

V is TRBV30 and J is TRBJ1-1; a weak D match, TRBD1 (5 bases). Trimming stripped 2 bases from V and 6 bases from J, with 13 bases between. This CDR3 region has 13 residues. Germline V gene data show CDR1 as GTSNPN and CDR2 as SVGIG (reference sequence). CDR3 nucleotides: TGTGCCTGGAGTCGCCGGGGGGGTTCTGAAGCTTTCTTT. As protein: CAWSRRGGSEAFF. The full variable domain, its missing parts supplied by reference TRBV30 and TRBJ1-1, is SQTIHQWPATLVQPVGSPLSLECTVEGTSNPNLYWYRQAAGRGLQLLFYSVGIGQISSEVPQNLSASRPQDRQFILSSKKLLLSDSGFYLCAWSRRGGSEAFFGQGTRLTVV.

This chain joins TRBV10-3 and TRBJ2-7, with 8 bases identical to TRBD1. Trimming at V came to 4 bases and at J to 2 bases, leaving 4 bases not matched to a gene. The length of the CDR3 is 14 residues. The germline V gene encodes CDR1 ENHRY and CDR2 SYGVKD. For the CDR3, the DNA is TGTGCCATCAGTGCCTTGACAGGGGCCTACGAGCAGTACTTC. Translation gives CAISALTGAYEQYF.

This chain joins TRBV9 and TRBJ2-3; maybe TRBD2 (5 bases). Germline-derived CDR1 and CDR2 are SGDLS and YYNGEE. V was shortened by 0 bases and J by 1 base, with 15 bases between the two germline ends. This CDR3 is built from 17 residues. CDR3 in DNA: TGTGCCAGCAGCGTAGTGGGTTCGCGGGTGGGCACAGATACGCAGTATTTT. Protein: CASSVVGSRVGTDTQYF.

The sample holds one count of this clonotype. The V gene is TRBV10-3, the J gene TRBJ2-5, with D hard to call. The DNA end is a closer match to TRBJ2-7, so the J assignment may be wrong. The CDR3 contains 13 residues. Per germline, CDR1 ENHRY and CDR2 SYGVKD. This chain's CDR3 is CAISDPLRNEQYF. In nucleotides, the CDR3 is TGTGCCATCAGTGACCCACTCCGCAACGAGCAGTACTTC.

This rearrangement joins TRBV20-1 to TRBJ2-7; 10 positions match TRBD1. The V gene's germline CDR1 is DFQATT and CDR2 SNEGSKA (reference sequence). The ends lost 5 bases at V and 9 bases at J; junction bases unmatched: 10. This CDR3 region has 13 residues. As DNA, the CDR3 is TGCAGTGCTCATGTTGTGACAGGGGGCGGGCAGTACTTC. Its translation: CSAHVVTGGGQYF.

The CDR3 region is CASSPPQGVSDNEQFF. CDR3 coding DNA: TGTGCCAGCTCACCGCCACAGGGGGTAAGCGACAATGAGCAGTTCTTC. The chain joins TRBV18 to TRBJ2-1; 8 nucleotides agree with TRBD1. The CDR3 covers 16 residues. CDR1 is KGHSH, CDR2 LQKENI, per germline. V gave up 3 bases and J gave up 5 bases; unmatched junction bases: 9.

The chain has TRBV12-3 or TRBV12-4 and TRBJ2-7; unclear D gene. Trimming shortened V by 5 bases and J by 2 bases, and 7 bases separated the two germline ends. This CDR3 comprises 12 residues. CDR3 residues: CASSINPYEQYF. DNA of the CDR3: TGTGCCAGCAGTATTAACCCCTACGAGCAGTACTTC.

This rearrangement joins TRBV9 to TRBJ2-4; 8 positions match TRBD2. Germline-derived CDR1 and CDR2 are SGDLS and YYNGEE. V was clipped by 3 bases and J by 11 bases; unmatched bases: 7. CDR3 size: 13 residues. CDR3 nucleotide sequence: TGTGCCAGCAGCGAGAGCGGGAGTATGGTTCAGTACTTC. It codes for CASSESGSMVQYF.

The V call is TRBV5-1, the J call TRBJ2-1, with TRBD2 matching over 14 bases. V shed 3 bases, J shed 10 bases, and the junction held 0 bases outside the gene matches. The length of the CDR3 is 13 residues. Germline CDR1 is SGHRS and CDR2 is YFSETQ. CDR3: CASSWTSGREQFF. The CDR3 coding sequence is TGCGCCAGCAGCTGGACTAGCGGGAGGGAGCAGTTCTTC.

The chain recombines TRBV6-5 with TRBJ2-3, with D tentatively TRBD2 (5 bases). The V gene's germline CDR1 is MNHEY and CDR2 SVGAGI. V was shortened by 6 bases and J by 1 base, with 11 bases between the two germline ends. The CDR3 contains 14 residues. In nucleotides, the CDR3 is TGTGCCAGCAGCGGTTTCGGGGGCACAGATACGCAGTATTTT. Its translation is CASSGFGGTDTQYF.

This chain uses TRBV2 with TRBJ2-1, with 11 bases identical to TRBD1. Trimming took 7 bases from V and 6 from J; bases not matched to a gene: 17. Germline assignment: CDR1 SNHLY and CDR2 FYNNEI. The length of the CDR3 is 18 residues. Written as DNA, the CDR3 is TGTGCCAGCACCCTATTTCAGGGGACAGGGGGATTAGGCAATGAGCAGTTCTTC. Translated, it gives CASTLFQGTGGLGNEQFF.

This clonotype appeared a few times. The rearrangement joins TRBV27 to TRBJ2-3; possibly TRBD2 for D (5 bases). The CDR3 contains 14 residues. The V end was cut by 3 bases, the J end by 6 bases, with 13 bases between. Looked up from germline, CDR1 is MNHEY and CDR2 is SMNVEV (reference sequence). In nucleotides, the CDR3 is TGTGCCAGCAGTTTTGAGGGAGACGGTGATACGCAGTATTTT. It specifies CASSFEGDGDTQYF.

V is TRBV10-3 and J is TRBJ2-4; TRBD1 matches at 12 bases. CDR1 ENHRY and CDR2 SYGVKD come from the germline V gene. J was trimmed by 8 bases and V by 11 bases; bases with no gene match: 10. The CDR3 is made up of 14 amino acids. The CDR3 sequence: CASTPGQGADIQYF. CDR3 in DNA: TGTGCCTCAACGCCGGGACAGGGGGCGGACATTCAGTACTTC.

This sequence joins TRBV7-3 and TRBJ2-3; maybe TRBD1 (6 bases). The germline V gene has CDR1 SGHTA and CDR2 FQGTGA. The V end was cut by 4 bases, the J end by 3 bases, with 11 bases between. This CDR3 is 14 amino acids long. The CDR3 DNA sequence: TGTGCCAGCAGCTCAGGGGTAGCGACAGATACGCAGTATTTT. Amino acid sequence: CASSSGVATDTQYF.

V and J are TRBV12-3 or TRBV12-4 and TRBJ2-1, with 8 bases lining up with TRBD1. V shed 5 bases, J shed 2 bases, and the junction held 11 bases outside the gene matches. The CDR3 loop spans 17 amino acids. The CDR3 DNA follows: TGTGCCAGCAGTCTAAGGCGGACAGGGTACACCTACAATGAGCAGTTCTTC. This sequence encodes CASSLRRTGYTYNEQFF.

The CDR3 DNA is TGTGCCAGCAGCAGAGGGGGGAGAAGTAACTATGGCTACACCTTC. Its protein is CASSRGGRSNYGYTF. This chain connects TRBV11-2 to TRBJ1-2, with D possibly TRBD1 on 6 matching bases. Deletions cut 5 bases from V and 1 base from J, with 14 bases between. The V gene's germline CDR1 is SGHAT and CDR2 FQNNGV. The CDR3 totals 15 residues.

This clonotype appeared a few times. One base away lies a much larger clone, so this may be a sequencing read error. The CDR3 is CSAGKVGREGREQYF. CDR3 DNA: TGCAGTGCCGGGAAGGTAGGGCGGGAGGGCCGTGAGCAGTACTTC. This sequence joins TRBV20-1 and TRBJ2-7; 9 nucleotides line up with TRBD2. The CDR3 is made up of 15 amino acids. Germline CDR1 DFQATT, CDR2 SNEGSKA (reference sequence). J was trimmed by 7 bases and V by 6 bases; bases with no gene match: 16.